Following are 3 T cell receptor beta chains from one sample sequenced in a study of shared clonotypes between healthy human individuals. Sequenced by immunoSEQ multiplex PCR; TCRdb stores in-frame clones only, minus some. The sample yields about 1.1 million clones, 78% seen once. Sequenced input: memory CD4+ T cells from PBMCs. Sample subset: CD45RA-negative fraction. These receptors were obtained from a man aged 18 to 30 in good health. Some clones in this sample may be carry-over from other donors' samples.

CDR3 in DNA: TGTGCCAGCAGCTCACCCGGGACTAGCGGCACCAATGAGCAGTTCTTC. Its protein is CASSSPGTSGTNEQFF. This rearrangement joins TRBV11-2 to TRBJ2-1; the match to TRBD2 covers 11 bases. The CDR3 length is 16 residues. Germline loops: CDR1 SGHAT, CDR2 FQNNGV. V shed 4 bases, J shed 6 bases, and the junction held 8 bases outside the gene matches.

This clone has a single count. The rearrangement uses TRBV21-1 and TRBJ2-5; TRBD2, the table's D call, was not compared with the DNA. TRBV21-1 represents a pseudogene. The CDR3 totals 15 residues. The CDR3 coding sequence is TGTGCCAGCAGCACAACTAGCGGGCCACGCGCGACCCAGTACTTC. Translated, it gives CASSTTSGPRATQYF.

This chain joins TRBV7-2 and TRBJ1-4, with D possibly being TRBD1 (5 bases). V shed 2 bases and J shed 8 bases, with 21 bases lying between them. The CDR3 has 17 residues. Per germline, CDR1 SGHTA and CDR2 FQGNSA. Written as DNA, the CDR3 is TGTGCCAGCAGCTTAAGGGCGATGAAGGGGAGAGGGGAAAAACTGTTTTTT. Translation: CASSLRAMKGRGEKLFF.